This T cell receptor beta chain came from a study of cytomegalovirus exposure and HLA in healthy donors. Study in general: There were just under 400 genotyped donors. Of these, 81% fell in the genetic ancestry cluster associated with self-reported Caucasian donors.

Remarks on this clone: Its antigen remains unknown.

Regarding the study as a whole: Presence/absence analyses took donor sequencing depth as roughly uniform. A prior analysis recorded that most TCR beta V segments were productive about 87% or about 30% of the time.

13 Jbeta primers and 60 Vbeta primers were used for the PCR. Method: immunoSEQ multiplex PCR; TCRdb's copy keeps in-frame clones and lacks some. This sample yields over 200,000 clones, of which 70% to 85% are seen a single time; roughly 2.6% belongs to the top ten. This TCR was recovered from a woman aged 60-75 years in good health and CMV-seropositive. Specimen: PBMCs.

The CDR3, as DNA: TGCGCCAGCAGCCAAGGCCTTGGCACCTCCTTTTACAATGAGCAGTTCTTC. Residues: CASSQGLGTSFYNEQFF. The genes are TRBV4-3 and TRBJ2-1, with D unresolved. Trimming removed 1 base at V and 4 bases at J, with 17 bases between. This CDR3 comprises 17 residues. The germline V gene encodes CDR1 LGHNA and CDR2 YSLEER.